These T cell receptor beta chains were read from a single sample in a study of shared clonotypes between healthy human individuals. Assay: immunoSEQ multiplex PCR; the TCRdb copy retains only in-frame clones and omits some. The table has around 560,000 clones, approximately 96% seen once. The sample taken for sequencing was naive CD8+ T cells sorted from blood. Every receptor here comes from a woman younger than 45 in good health. The CDR3 runs from the conserved cysteine through the conserved F or W. The order of the fields is clone size, V gene, J gene, D gene, CDR3 length, CDR3 DNA, CDR3 protein. A D gene is named only where the DNA matches it firmly. Size tells how often a clone was seen (once, few, many) or the class of an expanded clone, and some rows leave it out.

.	TRBV4-2	TRBJ2-2	TRBD2	16	TGTGCCAGCAGCCAAGAACTAGCGGGATTGTCTGGGGAGCTGTTTTTT	CASSQELAGLSGELFF
.	TRBV7-8	TRBJ1-3	.	15	TGTGCCAGCAGCGCCGGGACAACAACTGGAAACACCATATATTTT	CASSAGTTTGNTIYF
.	TRBV2	TRBJ2-7	.	13	TGTGCCAGTCACCACGGCCGCCGGGACGAGCAGTACTTC	CASHHGRRDEQYF
.	TRBV6-4	TRBJ1-2	.	11	TGTGCCAGCAGTGAGGGCTATGGCTACACCTTC	CASSEGYGYTF
once	TRBV7-9	TRBJ1-2	.	11	TGTGCCAGCAGCTTTGTGGATGGCTACACCTTC	CASSFVDGYTF
.	TRBV5-4	TRBJ2-7	.	14	TGTGCCAGCAGCTTGACACTCTACTCCTACGAGCAGTACTTC	CASSLTLYSYEQYF
.	TRBV27	TRBJ1-5	TRBD1	17	TGTGCCAGCAGTTACCTTACTGAACAGGGGATCAGACAGCCCCAGCATTTT	CASSYLTEQGIRQPQHF
.	TRBV29-1	TRBJ2-2	.	13	TGCAGCGTAGGCGACTCCTCCCTCGGGGAGCTGTTTTTT	CSVGDSSLGELFF
once	TRBV7-8	TRBJ2-7	TRBD1	15	TGTGCCAGCAGCTTTGACAGGGTACGCTCCTACGAGCAGTACTTC	CASSFDRVRSYEQYF
.	TRBV28	TRBJ1-5	.	13	TGTGCCAGCATTCCCGCCCAGGGTCAGCCCCAGCATTTT	CASIPAQGQPQHF
.	TRBV28	TRBJ1-5	TRBD1	13	TGTGCCAGCGGACAGGTAGGCAATCAGCCCCAGCATTTT	CASGQVGNQPQHF
.	TRBV11-2	TRBJ2-7	TRBD2	15	TGTGCCAGCAGCTTAGAGTGGACTAGCGACTACGAGCAGTACTTC	CASSLEWTSDYEQYF
.	TRBV6-1	TRBJ2-5	.	15	TGTGCCAGCAATTTTAACTCGCGAGTCGGGGAGACCCAGTACTTC	CASNFNSRVGETQYF
.	TRBV2	TRBJ2-7	.	14	TGTGCCAGCATAGAAACTACTCTCTCCTACGAGCAGTACTTC	CASIETTLSYEQYF
.	TRBV19	TRBJ2-7	TRBD2	15	TGTGCCAGTAGCAAGGGACTAGCTCTGTACTACGAGCAGTACTTC	CASSKGLALYYEQYF
once	TRBV5-4	TRBJ2-7	TRBD2	18	TGTGCCAGCAGCTTAGGGCCTAGCGGGAGCACCAGGGCCAACGAGCAGTACTTC	CASSLGPSGSTRANEQYF
.	TRBV4-2	TRBJ2-7	.	16	TGTGCCAGCAGCCAAGTTACCGGACTAAAGGCCTACGAGCAGTACTTC	CASSQVTGLKAYEQYF
.	TRBV2	TRBJ1-2	.	13	TGTGCCAGCAGTGACGTGGCCGGCTATGGCTACACCTTC	CASSDVAGYGYTF
.	TRBV5-6	TRBJ2-5	.	12	TGTGCCAGCAGCGATGGGGAGGAGACCCAGTACTTC	CASSDGEETQYF
.	TRBV7-9	TRBJ1-2	TRBD1	16	TGTGCCAGCAGCTCAGCCGGGACAGGGGACGGCTATGGCTACACCTTC	CASSSAGTGDGYGYTF
.	TRBV5-6	TRBJ2-1	.	15	TGTGCCAGCAGTTTTGCCGACTGGCTCTACAATGAGCAGTTCTTC	CASSFADWLYNEQFF
.	TRBV9	TRBJ1-5	.	15	TGTGCCAGCAGCGTTGAAGGAAATAGCAATCAGCCCCAGCATTTT	CASSVEGNSNQPQHF
.	TRBV18	TRBJ2-3	.	13	TGTGCCAGCTCACCTCTAGGAACAGATACGCAGTATTTT	CASSPLGTDTQYF
.	TRBV15	TRBJ2-3	.	14	TGTGCCACCAGCAGAGATAAGCGCACAGATACGCAGTATTTT	CATSRDKRTDTQYF
few	TRBV29-1	TRBJ1-4	.	13	TGCAGCGCGGAGACAGCAACTAATGAAAAACTGTTTTTT	CSAETATNEKLFF
.	TRBV2	TRBJ1-1	.	14	TGTGCCAGCATGTCAGGGTCCCCGGACACTGAAGCTTTCTTT	CASMSGSPDTEAFF
.	TRBV4-1	TRBJ2-5	.	14	TGCGCCAGCAGCCCCCCCGAAGGCCAAGAGACCCAGTACTTC	CASSPPEGQETQYF
.	TRBV9	TRBJ2-7	TRBD1	14	TGTGCCAGCAGCGTAGGACAGGGCGAATACGAGCAGTACTTC	CASSVGQGEYEQYF
.	TRBV9	TRBJ1-1	TRBD1	15	TGTGCCAGCAGCGTAGTGACAGGGGATGCGGGTGAAGCTTTCTTT	CASSVVTGDAGEAFF
.	TRBV19	TRBJ2-7	TRBD2	15	TGTGCCAGTAGTATAAGGCGGGAGGTGTCCTACGAGCAGTACTTC	CASSIRREVSYEQYF
.	TRBV7-3	TRBJ1-1	.	20	TGTGCCAGCAGCCTAAGGGGCACCCTGGGTTATGAGAGTATGAACACTGAAGCTTTCTTT	CASSLRGTLGYESMNTEAFF
.	TRBV11-3	TRBJ2-1	TRBD2	14	TGTGCCAGCAGCTCAATAGCGGGCCACAATGAGCAGTTCTTC	CASSSIAGHNEQFF
.	TRBV6-5	TRBJ2-7	.	13	TGTGCCAGCACGATGGGGCAATCCTACGAGCAGTACTTC	CASTMGQSYEQYF
.	TRBV4-1	TRBJ1-2	.	14	TGCGCCAGCAGCCAACCCGGGTCGAACTATGGCTACACCTTC	CASSQPGSNYGYTF
.	TRBV30	TRBJ2-5	TRBD1	15	TGTGCCTGGAGTGGGATTCAGGGGGCGCGGGAGACCCAGTACTTC	CAWSGIQGARETQYF